This T cell receptor (beta chain) emerged from a study of blood T cell repertoires in COVID-19. Study summary: There were acute and convalescent COVID-19 samples, and they came from the United States, Italy and Spain. From T cells, B-cell-depleted T cells, or PBMCs came the material, which was cDNA or gDNA.

There are a few counts of this clone. V lost 3 bases, J lost 1 base, and 12 bases lay in between. This CDR3 is built from 15 residues. CDR1 and CDR2 from the germline V gene are MNHEY and SVGEGT. Study processing details: Estimation of nucleated cell counts was performed using reference gene primer amplification. Libraries were prepared by immunoSEQ multiplex PCR; TCRdb keeps only in-frame clonotypes and omits some of them. The DNA gave D and trimming, while V, J and clone size come from that table. Here the sample spans about 81,000 clones, about 90% being singletons. The source material was peripheral blood. The chain carries TRBV6-2 or TRBV6-3 and TRBJ2-5; D is possibly TRBD2 (6 bases). The clonotype comes from an elderly woman with acute or convalescent COVID-19. For the CDR3, the DNA is TGTGCCAGCAGTTATGCGGCGGGGACCCAAGAGACCCAGTACTTC. It translates to CASSYAAGTQETQYF.